These 14 T cell receptor beta chains originate from one sample sequenced in a study of T cell repertoires in cytomegalovirus infection. Using its own MiXCR run on the reads, TCRdb lists one record per CDR3 protein. The sample gives fewer than 700,000 distinct CDR3 sequences, approximately 24% of which show up once; 7% to 9% is in the top ten. Sequenced: CD8+ T cells from PBMCs. The receptor source for this set is a human donor in good health (CMV status not recorded). Some clones in this sample may be carry-over from other donors' samples.

This sequence joins TRBV7-9 and TRBJ1-3; D is undetermined. Trimming took 5 bases from V and 9 from J, leaving 11 bases between them. CDR3 length equals 12 residues. CDR1 is SEHNR and CDR2 is FQNEAQ in the germline V gene (reference sequence). CDR3 bases: TGTGCCAGCAGCACCGACCGGGGCACCATATATTTT. This sequence encodes CASSTDRGTIYF.

This clonotype has just a few counts. The chain links TRBV6-4 to TRBJ2-1; D remains unclear. The CDR3 totals 13 residues. Trimming removed 5 bases from V and 1 base from J, with 6 bases in between. In germline, CDR1 is MRHNA, CDR2 SNTAGT. The CDR3 bases are TGTGCCAGCAGTAACAGATCCTACAATGAGCAGTTCTTC. Residues: CASSNRSYNEQFF.

This clonotype was counted a few times. This chain uses TRBV6-2 or TRBV6-3 with TRBJ2-1; D gene uncertain. In germline, CDR1 is MNHEY, CDR2 SVGEGT. V lost 2 bases and J lost 5, with 7 bases in between. The CDR3 contains 13 residues. The CDR3, as DNA: TGTGCCAGCAGTTACCCCCAGGACAATGAGCAGTTCTTC. This codes for CASSYPQDNEQFF.

V and J are TRBV7-8 and TRBJ1-1; D is unclear. Germline CDR1 and CDR2: SGHVS and FQNEAQ. The CDR3 extends over 14 amino acids. V was pared by 5 bases and J by 5 bases, with 15 bases between. The DNA of the CDR3 is TGTGCCAGCAGCGCAGCTGTAGGGTTGACTGAAGCTTTCTTT. Translation gives CASSAAVGLTEAFF. The entire variable domain, with the rest obtained from reference TRBV7-8 and TRBJ1-1, is as follows: GAGVSQSPRYKVAKRGQDVALRCDPISGHVSLFWYQQALGQGPEFLTYFQNEAQLDKSGLPSDRFFAERPEGSVSTLKIQRTQQEDSAVYLCASSAAVGLTEAFFGQGTRLTVV.

Of note for this clonotype: A much bigger clone sits one base away, suggesting this may be a read error. The rearrangement joins TRBV7-6 to TRBJ1-2; D might be TRBD1 (6 bases). Germline V gene sequence: CDR1 SGHVS, CDR2 FNYEAQ. The CDR3 contains 12 residues. CDR3 residues: CVSSAGDYGYTF. DNA of the CDR3: TGTGTCAGCAGCGCAGGGGACTATGGCTACACCTTC.

This clonotype was counted many times. This CDR3 reads CASSLAAETGWNEQFF. The CDR3 DNA sequence: TGTGCCAGCAGCTTAGCGGCCGAGACAGGGTGGAATGAGCAGTTCTTC. The rearrangement joins TRBV7-6 to TRBJ2-1; the match to TRBD1 covers 7 bases. With V trimmed by 0 bases and J by 7 bases, 9 bases remained unmatched. This CDR3 contains 16 residues. The germline gives CDR1 SGHVS, CDR2 FNYEAQ.

This clonotype was picked up many times. The V call is TRBV7-6, the J call TRBJ2-2, with 14 bases that match TRBD2. This CDR3 is built from 17 residues. V dropped 5 bases and J dropped 4; count of bases not matched to a gene: 6. CDR1 and CDR2 from the germline V gene are SGHVS and FNYEAQ. The CDR3 DNA is TGTGCCAGCAGCAGGACCGGGACTAGCGGGGGCACCGGGGAGCTGTTTTTT. It yields the protein CASSRTGTSGGTGELFF.

This clonotype showed up many times. The chain is built from TRBV12-3 or TRBV12-4 and TRBJ2-5; TRBD2 matches at 9 bases. The ends lost 6 bases at V and 0 bases at J; junction bases unmatched: 5. The CDR3 has 15 amino acids. This CDR3 reads CASSQSGGNQETQYF. The CDR3 coding sequence is TGTGCCAGCAGCCAAAGCGGGGGGAACCAAGAGACCCAGTACTTC.

The chain is built from TRBV28 and TRBJ2-7; perhaps D is TRBD1 or TRBD2 (5 bases each). This CDR3 contains 15 residues. Per the germline V gene, CDR1 is MDHEN and CDR2 is SYDVKM. V lost 4 bases and J lost 2, with 15 bases in between. In DNA form, the CDR3 reads TGTGCCAGCAGTTCTGGGACGGGGTACGCCTACGAGCAGTACGTC. Amino acid sequence: CASSSGTGYAYEQYV.

The table lists this clonotype with a few counts. The DNA for the CDR3 is TGCAGTGCCACCCCTCCGAGAGGGTCCGGGGAGCTGTTTTTT. Its protein product is CSATPPRGSGELFF. The J gene is TRBJ2-2, the V gene TRBV20-1; D perhaps matches TRBD2 (5 bases). This CDR3 has 14 residues. In germline, CDR1 is DFQATT, CDR2 SNEGSKA (reference sequence). Trimming pared 6 bases from V and 6 bases from J, leaving 17 bases between.

A few counts support this clonotype. In nucleotides, the CDR3 is TGTGCCAGCAGTGAACCAGGACGCCGGGTTTCGGACAATGAGCAGTTCTTC. Translated, it gives CASSEPGRRVSDNEQFF. The chain couples TRBV25-1 to TRBJ2-1, with unresolved D. Per the germline V gene, CDR1 is MGHDK and CDR2 is SYGVNS. This CDR3 contains 17 residues. V lost 2 bases and J lost 5, with 19 bases in between.

This clonotype was detected a few times. V is TRBV29-1 and J is TRBJ1-2; D is undetermined. Germline CDR1 reads SQVTM; CDR2 reads ANQGSEA. The CDR3 runs 13 residues. V gave up 4 bases and J gave up 6 bases, with 15 bases separating them. The CDR3 is CSVVGRAMDGYTF. The CDR3 nucleotides read TGCAGCGTTGTGGGCCGGGCGATGGATGGCTACACCTTC.

This clonotype was seen only a few times. The rearrangement links TRBV6-2 or TRBV6-3 to TRBJ2-1; TRBD2 matches at 11 bases. The germline CDR1 and CDR2 sequences are MNHEY and SVGEGT. The V segment lost 7 bases and the J segment 6 bases; nucleotides outside the gene matches: 5. This CDR3 region has 14 residues. DNA of the CDR3: TGTGCCAGCAACTTACTAGCGGGGGCCAATGAGCAGTTCTTC. Protein: CASNLLAGANEQFF.

The V call is TRBV5-5, the J call TRBJ1-4; 7 nucleotides line up with TRBD1. The germline V gene encodes CDR1 SGHKS and CDR2 YYEKEE (reference sequence). The ends lost 4 bases at V and 7 bases at J; junction bases unmatched: 13. The CDR3 contains 16 residues. DNA for the CDR3: TGTGCCAGCAGCGACCTTGGGGCAGGGGGGGCTGAAAAACTGTTTTTT. Amino acids: CASSDLGAGGAEKLFF.